This T cell receptor (beta chain) appears in the sequencing data of a study of T cells after yellow fever vaccination. Study-level information: Low-cell-number fractions underwent preparation using SMART-Seq v4 Ultra Low Input. Study outcomes and limitations: FACS-sorted repertoires could contain abundant clonotypes contaminating from the bulk population.

V was cut by 4 bases and J by 5 bases, with 3 bases left in between. The CDR3 runs to 11 residues. Germline CDR1 is MNHEY and CDR2 is SVGAGI. This clonotype was detected many times. Its antigen is not identified. Template switching by 5'RACE produced TCR cDNA, adding a universal primer site and UMIs. TCRdb ran MiXCR on the 5' RACE reads and lists one entry per CDR3 protein. Altogether hundreds of thousands of distinct CDR3 sequences are present, over 5% being singletons, with the ten largest covering 15%. The origin of this receptor is a young man who received the YFV17D yellow fever vaccine. Here the sequenced sample was PBMCs, taken 5 days after the yellow fever booster vaccination. J is TRBJ2-1 and V is TRBV6-5, with D unclear. The CDR3 DNA is TGTGCCAGCAGTTGGAACAATGAGCAGTTCTTC. It codes for CASSWNNEQFF.